Listed here is a single T cell receptor beta chain. The study ran its PCR with 60 Vbeta and 13 Jbeta primers. The assay was immunoSEQ multiplex PCR, and TCRdb's table has in-frame clones only and misses some. The sample carries 270,000 or so clones, about 93% recorded once. The junction had 11 bases not matched to a gene; V was cut back by 0 bases and J by 0 bases. Germline V gene lookup returns CDR1 GTSNPN and CDR2 SVGIG (reference sequence). CDR3 size: 19 residues. The data are from a study of cytomegalovirus exposure and HLA in healthy donors. Study as a whole: Membership in the Caucasian-associated ancestry cluster was found for 81% of approximately 400 genotyped donors.

The chain employs TRBV30 and TRBJ2-6, with 7 bases identical to TRBD1. This clonotype was obtained from a girl aged 2-10 years in good health and CMV-seronegative. The specimen was PBMCs. This chain's CDR3 is CAWSVNTGALYSGANVLTF. CDR3 bases: TGTGCCTGGAGTGTAAATACAGGGGCTCTATACTCTGGGGCCAACGTCCTGACTTTC. Variable domain in full (rest from reference TRBV30 and TRBJ2-6): SQTIHQWPATLVQPVGSPLSLECTVEGTSNPNLYWYRQAAGRGLQLLFYSVGIGQISSEVPQNLSASRPQDRQFILSSKKLLLSDSGFYLCAWSVNTGALYSGANVLTFGAGSRLTVL.